These 21 T cell receptor beta chains were all obtained from the same sample, sequenced in a study of TIL therapy for anti-PD-1-resistant metastatic lung cancer. Sequencing used immunoSEQ v3. Using immunoSEQ multiplex PCR, the repertoire was profiled, and TCRdb retains in-frame clones only, with some absent. The sample yields approximately 27,000 clones, over 60% seen once. Time point defined: pre-treatment sample, taken before nivolumab and TIL therapy. The tumor samples were excised metastases, mostly pleural nodules or supraclavicular lymph nodes. Sequenced here: tumor tissue, sampled at baseline. These receptors were obtained from a person aged 25 to 80 with non-small cell lung cancer.

The table lists this clone with a count of one. V usage is TRBV5-1 and J usage is TRBJ2-5; TRBD1 might be the D (6 bases). The length of the CDR3 is 14 residues. CDR1 is SGHRS, CDR2 YFSETQ, per germline. V lost 2 bases to trimming and J lost 1 base, with 9 bases between them. The CDR3 DNA reads as TGCGCCAGCAGCTTTACAGGGATCCAAGAGACCCAGTACTTC. Translated: CASSFTGIQETQYF.

The chain uses TRBV9 and TRBJ2-3, with D possibly TRBD2 on 7 matching bases. V shed 0 bases and J shed 4 bases, with 15 bases lying between them. CDR3 length equals 16 residues. Germline values: CDR1 SGDLS, CDR2 YYNGEE. In DNA, the CDR3 is TGTGCCAGCAGCGTAGCGGGGGGCCTAGGTCCAGATACGCAGTATTTT. It specifies CASSVAGGLGPDTQYF.

The chain combines TRBV19 with TRBJ1-5, with D unclear. The V end was cut by 8 bases, the J end by 5 bases, with 16 bases between. The CDR3 consists of 14 residues. The germline V gene encodes CDR1 LNHDA and CDR2 SQIVND (reference sequence). The CDR3 DNA reads as TGTGCCAGTCTTTCATGGCCCAGCGATCAGCCCCAGCATTTT. It specifies CASLSWPSDQPQHF.

Only a few counts were recorded for this clone. The rearrangement uses TRBV6-4 and TRBJ2-2, with D unresolved. Looked up from germline, CDR1 is MRHNA and CDR2 is SNTAGT. There are 14 residues in the CDR3. Deletions cut 2 bases from V and 2 bases from J, with 6 bases between. The CDR3 spells CASSDDINTGELFF. CDR3 DNA: TGTGCCAGCAGTGACGACATCAACACCGGGGAGCTGTTTTTT.

The CDR3 sequence: CASSLVGLASHEQYF. CDR3 nucleotides: TGTGCCAGCAGCTTAGTAGGTTTGGCGTCTCACGAGCAGTACTTC. This rearrangement joins TRBV7-9 to TRBJ2-7; the D is unclear. V lost 1 base and J lost 5, with 15 bases in between. The CDR3 extends over 15 amino acids. Germline CDR1 SEHNR, CDR2 FQNEAQ (reference sequence).

The rearrangement joins TRBV7-2 to TRBJ2-5, with D perhaps matching TRBD1 or TRBD2 (5 bases each). V lost 4 bases to trimming and J lost 4 bases, with 13 bases between them. CDR1 is SGHTA and CDR2 is FQGNSA in the germline V gene. The CDR3 extends over 14 amino acids. This CDR3 is CASSSGTGTETQYF. DNA for the CDR3: TGTGCCAGCAGCTCAGGGACCGGGACAGAGACCCAGTACTTC.

This chain links TRBV27 with TRBJ2-5; either TRBD1 or TRBD2 may fit D (6 bases each). Gene TRBJ2-7 matches the end of the DNA better, so the J call may be wrong. This CDR3 has 15 residues. Per germline, CDR1 MNHEY and CDR2 SMNVEV (reference sequence). The CDR3 spells CASSFRGGTNYEQYF. CDR3 DNA sequence: TGTGCCAGCAGTTTCCGAGGGGGGACAAACTACGAGCAGTACTTC.

The CDR3 protein is CASSLVGQGTEAFF. DNA for the CDR3: TGTGCCAGCAGCCTCGTAGGACAGGGAACTGAAGCTTTCTTT. The chain uses TRBV7-9 and TRBJ1-1; 8 bases agree with TRBD1. CDR1 is SEHNR, CDR2 FQNEAQ, per germline (reference sequence). J was trimmed by 5 bases and V by 5 bases; bases with no gene match: 7. This CDR3 contains 14 residues.

The V gene is TRBV2, the J gene TRBJ1-1, with a weak D call TRBD1 (5 bases). Germline V gene data show CDR1 as SNHLY and CDR2 as FYNNEI. V lost 6 bases and J 1 base, leaving 15 bases between the germline ends. The CDR3 loop spans 15 amino acids. The CDR3 region is CASRTKTGGNTEAFF. The CDR3 nucleotides read TGTGCCAGCAGAACGAAAACTGGGGGGAACACTGAAGCTTTCTTT.

The rearrangement uses TRBV7-9 and TRBJ1-2, with D hard to call. Germline CDR1 and CDR2: SEHNR and FQNEAQ (reference sequence). V was clipped by 0 bases and J by 8 bases, with 10 bases between them. The CDR3 contains 13 residues. This chain's CDR3 is CASSLAGPGGYTF. In DNA form, the CDR3 reads TGTGCCAGCAGCTTAGCGGGCCCCGGGGGCTACACCTTC.

The chain couples TRBV7-8 to TRBJ2-7; D may be TRBD2 (5 bases). CDR1 and CDR2 (germline): SGHVS, FQNEAQ. The CDR3 is made up of 14 amino acids. Trimming pared 1 base from V and 3 bases from J, leaving 10 bases between. CDR3 nucleotides: TGTGCCAGCAGCTTAGGACTATCAAACTACGAGCAGTACTTC. Translation gives CASSLGLSNYEQYF.

This chain connects TRBV5-4 to TRBJ2-7; 15 nucleotides line up with TRBD2. Germline V gene sequence: CDR1 SGHNT, CDR2 YYREEE (reference sequence). The V segment lost 2 bases and the J segment 6 bases; nucleotides outside the gene matches: 6. The length of the CDR3 is 16 residues. The CDR3 spells CASSFGLAGGRGEQYF. In DNA, the CDR3 is TGTGCCAGCAGCTTTGGACTAGCGGGGGGGCGGGGCGAGCAGTACTTC.

This clone occurred once. This rearrangement joins TRBV5-6 to TRBJ2-7; 10 nucleotides agree with TRBD1. Germline values: CDR1 SGHDT, CDR2 YYEEEE. J was trimmed by 0 bases and V by 3 bases; bases with no gene match: 3. CDR3 length equals 15 residues. CDR3 region: CASSSTGGYSYEQYF. CDR3 DNA sequence: TGTGCCAGCAGCTCGACAGGGGGCTACTCCTACGAGCAGTACTTC. The full variable domain, its missing parts supplied by reference TRBV5-6 and TRBJ2-7, is DAGVTQSPTHLIKTRGQQVTLRCSPKSGHDTVSWYQQALGQGPQFIFQYYEEEERQRGNFPDRFSGHQFPNYSSELNVNALLLGDSALYLCASSSTGGYSYEQYFGPGTRLTVT.

With regard to this clone: A read error is possible here, since a much larger clone lies one base away. V and J are TRBV6-4 and TRBJ2-3; 8 bases match TRBD2. This CDR3 comprises 15 residues. The ends lost 2 bases at V and 1 base at J; junction bases unmatched: 2. Looked up from germline, CDR1 is MRHNA and CDR2 is SNTAGT. The CDR3 sequence is CASSDAAGGTDTQYF. Written as DNA, the CDR3 is TGTGCCAGCAGTGACGCAGCGGGGGGCACAGATACGCAGTATTTT.

The chain employs TRBV25-1 and TRBJ2-7; TRBD2 matches 8 bases. The germline V gene has CDR1 MGHDK and CDR2 SYGVNS. V was pared by 4 bases and J by 1 base, with 9 bases of the junction left unmatched. The CDR3 extends over 16 amino acids. In DNA form, the CDR3 reads TGTGCCAGCAGTGGAACTAGCGGTGTGCTTTCCTACGAGCAGTACTTC. Its translation: CASSGTSGVLSYEQYF.

The chain carries TRBV25-1 and TRBJ2-5; D possibly corresponds to TRBD2 (7 bases). The J call may be wrong; the DNA end is better matched by TRBJ2-7. This CDR3 region has 11 residues. Germline V gene lookup returns CDR1 MGHDK and CDR2 SYGVNS. For the CDR3, the DNA is TGTGCCGGGAGGGGGGGCTACGAGCAGTACTTC. Translating gives CAGRGGYEQYF.

The chain couples TRBV29-1 to TRBJ2-7; TRBD2 is a possible D gene (5 bases). The germline CDR1 and CDR2 sequences are SQVTM and ANQGSEA. This CDR3 contains 14 residues. Trimming took 3 bases from V and 2 from J, leaving 14 bases between them. CDR3 bases: TGCAGCGTTGAGAGGGCAGGACCAACCTACGAGCAGTACTTC. It translates to CSVERAGPTYEQYF.

The V and J genes are TRBV7-2 and TRBJ2-5; no definite D call. The CDR3 has 17 residues. The germline V gene encodes CDR1 SGHTA and CDR2 FQGNSA. V lost 5 bases to trimming and J lost 5 bases, with 24 bases between them. CDR3 amino acids: CASSPQGLSGFGETQYF. The CDR3 DNA is TGTGCCAGCAGCCCGCAAGGATTGTCCGGATTTGGCGAGACCCAGTACTTC.

The chain carries TRBV5-1 and TRBJ1-1; D not certain. CDR1 is SGHRS, CDR2 YFSETQ, per germline. This CDR3 is 14 amino acids long. The ends were cut back, 4 bases at V and 1 base at J, with 11 bases in the middle. CDR3 loop: CASSPDYSNTEAFF. As DNA, the CDR3 is TGCGCCAGCAGCCCGGACTATTCGAACACTGAAGCTTTCTTT. The full variable domain, in which reference TRBV5-1 and TRBJ1-1 provide the parts outside the CDR3, is KAGVTQTPRYLIKTRGQQVTLSCSPISGHRSVSWYQQTPGQGLQFLFEYFSETQRNKGNFPGRFSGRQFSNSRSEMNVSTLELGDSALYLCASSPDYSNTEAFFGQGTRLTVV.

V gene TRBV5-4 combines with J gene TRBJ2-2; a possible D gene is TRBD1 (5 bases). Germline lookup yields CDR1 SGHNT and CDR2 YYREEE (reference sequence). The CDR3 sequence is 16 residues long. Trimming left V 3 bases short and J 1 base short, with 13 bases between. This CDR3 reads CASSSPETVNTGELFF. CDR3 DNA: TGTGCCAGCAGCTCACCTGAGACAGTGAACACCGGGGAGCTGTTTTTT.

The J gene is TRBJ2-5, the V gene TRBV4-3; possibly TRBD2 for D (5 bases). CDR1 is LGHNA, CDR2 YSLEER, per germline. The CDR3 totals 19 residues. Trimming stripped 0 bases from V and 2 bases from J, with 22 bases between. CDR3 DNA sequence: TGCGCCAGCAGCCAAGATCTCGACGAAGGGCGGAGGACTCAAGAGACCCAGTACTTC. Translation gives CASSQDLDEGRRTQETQYF.